Included here is one TCR beta chain sequence, with context. The antigen is not known. This sample stems from a study of T cells in localized non-small cell lung cancer. The study, taken as a whole, reports: Since sequencing was restricted to only one region of the tumor, intratumor heterogeneity remains a possibility. Out of the top 100 tumor clones, a median around 57 were seen in adjacent lung.

CDR1 is SGHRS and CDR2 is YFSETQ in the germline V gene. Trimming removed 4 bases at V and 0 bases at J, with 7 bases between. The length of the CDR3 is 13 residues. Using immunoSEQ multiplex PCR, the repertoire was profiled, and TCRdb retains in-frame clones only, with some absent. The data show some 51,000 clones, about nine tenths seen once. The V and J genes are TRBV5-1 and TRBJ1-1; no clear D gene. Sequenced material: peripheral blood, taken before any cancer treatment. The source is a woman aged 40 to 75 with stage I lung adenocarcinoma. CDR3 residues: CASSQEVNTEAFF. Here the CDR3 DNA reads TGCGCCAGCAGCCAGGAGGTGAACACTGAAGCTTTCTTT.